The 24 T cell receptor beta chains below all came from one sample that was sequenced in a study of regulatory T cells in long-lasting Graves disease (dated by TCRdb to the early 2020s). This sample's time point label indicates: persistent/refractory GD, antithyroid drugs over 5 years with positive TRAb. For both TCR sequencing and RNA sequencing, RNA was extracted from PBMCs using TRIzol. The library was built by means of multiplex PCR. Sequencing was carried out with an Illumina HiSeq 4000. To build TCR beta libraries, CDR3 regions were amplified by Arm-PCR using iRepertoire HTBI primers. TCRdb reanalyzed the raw reads on its own, using fastp at Q25 for trimming and MiXCR for clone calling, and kept in-frame beta chains. Each entry is one CDR3 protein sequence, shown with its most common DNA and genes. The sample table contains 650,000 to 850,000 distinct CDR3 sequences; only one count was recorded for 30% of them. The top ten clonotypes cover roughly 41% of the sample.

The material was peripheral blood mononuclear cells (PBMCs), obtained when the disease was refractory, from a patient treated with antithyroid drugs. These receptors were taken from a female donor with Graves disease.

The V call is TRBV20-1, the J call TRBJ2-2; TRBD1 matches at 8 bases. CDR3 length: 15 amino acids. Germline-derived CDR1 and CDR2 are DFQATT and SNEGSKA (reference sequence). V lost 3 bases to trimming and J lost 3 bases; unmatched junction nucleotides: 6. This CDR3 is CSARETGAYTGELFF. CDR3 DNA sequence: TGCAGTGCTAGGGAGACAGGGGCCTACACCGGGGAGCTGTTTTTT.

The V call is TRBV4-2, the J call TRBJ1-3; 8 positions agree with TRBD1. J was trimmed by 2 bases and V by 3 bases; bases with no gene match: 3. Germline-derived CDR1 and CDR2 are LGHNA and YNFKEQ. CDR3 length: 15 amino acids. The CDR3 is CASSHLQGAGNTIYF. The CDR3 nucleotides are TGTGCCAGCAGCCACCTACAGGGGGCTGGAAACACCATATATTTT.

The table lists this clonotype with a few counts. The chain carries TRBV7-2 and TRBJ1-4; 7 bases map to TRBD1. The ends lost 2 bases at V and 8 bases at J; junction bases unmatched: 8. Germline V gene lookup returns CDR1 SGHTA and CDR2 FQGNSA. This CDR3 has 15 amino acids. The CDR3 spells CASSLKTGYEEKLFF. The CDR3 DNA follows: TGTGCCAGCAGCTTAAAGACAGGGTATGAGGAAAAACTGTTTTTT.

The V gene is TRBV5-1, the J gene TRBJ1-1; 7 nucleotides agree with TRBD1. Trimming cost V 4 bases and J 4 bases; bases outside gene matches: 10. The CDR3 contains 15 residues. Germline lookup yields CDR1 SGHRS and CDR2 YFSETQ. CDR3: CASSPLLAGGTEAFF. CDR3 DNA: TGCGCCAGCAGCCCCCTTTTGGCAGGGGGCACTGAAGCTTTCTTT. The full variable domain, rest sourced from reference TRBV5-1 and TRBJ1-1, is KAGVTQTPRYLIKTRGQQVTLSCSPISGHRSVSWYQQTPGQGLQFLFEYFSETQRNKGNFPGRFSGRQFSNSRSEMNVSTLELGDSALYLCASSPLLAGGTEAFFGQGTRLTVV.

The gene calls are TRBV27 and TRBJ1-2; D ambiguous. The CDR3 is 13 residues long. Germline CDR1 is MNHEY and CDR2 is SMNVEV (reference sequence). V was cut by 2 bases and J by 7 bases, with 11 bases left in between. This CDR3 is CASSLGLSGGYTF. The CDR3 DNA follows: TGTGCCAGCAGTTTAGGACTAAGTGGTGGCTACACCTTC.

This rearrangement joins TRBV15 to TRBJ1-5, with 9 bases aligning to TRBD1. Losses at the gene ends were 5 bases for V and 3 bases for J; bases not matched to a gene: 5. Germline lookup yields CDR1 LNHNV and CDR2 YYDKDF (reference sequence). This CDR3 has 15 amino acids. The CDR3 reads CATSRDRVNNQPQHF. DNA of the CDR3: TGTGCCACCAGCCGGGACAGGGTAAACAATCAGCCCCAGCATTTT.

The CDR3 DNA is TGTGCCTGGAGTGCCCGGAGAGAGATGCACGAGCAGTACTTC. Amino acid sequence: CAWSARREMHEQYF. The chain carries TRBV30 and TRBJ2-7; D uncertain. This CDR3 contains 14 residues. V lost 1 base to trimming and J lost 5 bases, with 15 bases between them. Germline V CDR1 and CDR2: GTSNPN, SVGIG (reference sequence).

This clonotype was picked up a small number of times. This chain uses TRBV20-1 with TRBJ2-7; 15 positions match TRBD2. Trimming removed 6 bases from V and 6 bases from J; junction bases left unmatched: 9. Germline V gene sequence: CDR1 DFQATT, CDR2 SNEGSKA (reference sequence). The CDR3 runs 15 residues. CDR3 sequence reads: CSATGLAGGASEQYF. CDR3 DNA sequence: TGCAGTGCCACAGGACTAGCGGGAGGGGCATCCGAGCAGTACTTC.

The sample holds many counts of this clonotype. CDR3 sequence: CASSPAGEPHEQYF. The CDR3 nucleotides are TGTGCCAGCAGCCCAGCGGGAGAACCCCACGAGCAGTACTTC. The rearrangement joins TRBV7-3 to TRBJ2-7, with 8 positions matching TRBD2. Unmatched junction bases numbered 8, after V lost 5 bases and J lost 5 bases. This CDR3 has 14 residues. CDR1 is SGHTA, CDR2 FQGTGA, per germline. Combining the CDR3 with reference TRBV7-3 and TRBJ2-7 gives the whole variable domain GAGVSQTPSNKVTEKGKYVELRCDPISGHTALYWYRQSLGQGPEFLIYFQGTGAADDSGLPNDRFFAVRPEGSVSTLKIQRTERGDSAVYLCASSPAGEPHEQYFGPGTRLTVT.

Ten or more counts support this clonotype. The chain joins TRBV2 to TRBJ2-5; 10 bases map to TRBD2. Germline-derived CDR1 and CDR2 are SNHLY and FYNNEI. V was pared by 4 bases and J by 2 bases, with 7 bases of the junction left unmatched. The CDR3 spans 16 residues. CDR3 DNA sequence: TGTGCCAGCAGTGGGCTAGCGGGAGCGGAGCAAGAGACCCAGTACTTC. Translated: CASSGLAGAEQETQYF.

On this clonotype: A much more abundant neighbour one base away suggests this may be a read error. The chain combines TRBV6-5 with TRBJ2-5; 7 bases agree with TRBD2. CDR3 size: 14 residues. Germline CDR1 is MNHEY and CDR2 is SVGAGI. V was pared by 4 bases and J by 3 bases, with 5 bases of the junction left unmatched. The DNA of the CDR3 is TGTGCCAGCAGTTCGTCCCTAGCGGAAGAGACCCAGTACTTC. Amino acids: CASSSSLAEETQYF.

The chain recombines TRBV27 with TRBJ2-7; D not resolved. The CDR3 has 8 amino acids. The germline V and J ends were trimmed by 9 bases and 4 bases, with 1 base remaining between them. Germline V lookup: CDR1 MNHEY, CDR2 SMNVEV (reference sequence). The CDR3, as DNA: TGTGCCAGGTACGAGCAGTACTTC. Its translation is CARYEQYF.

This clonotype came up many times. The chain uses TRBV11-2 and TRBJ1-1; D call uncertain. Germline assignment: CDR1 SGHAT and CDR2 FQNNGV. This CDR3 is built from 15 residues. The V gene lost 1 base and the J gene lost 0 bases, with 9 bases spanning the gap. CDR3 region: CASSLGGGVNTEAFF. Written as DNA, the CDR3 is TGTGCCAGCAGCTTAGGGGGTGGGGTGAACACTGAAGCTTTCTTT.

V gene TRBV20-1 combines with J gene TRBJ2-7, with TRBD2 matching over 13 bases. Looked up from germline, CDR1 is DFQATT and CDR2 is SNEGSKA (reference sequence). V gave up 2 bases and J gave up 6 bases; unmatched junction bases: 10. CDR3 size: 16 residues. The CDR3 DNA sequence: TGCAGTGCTAGATCTGGGACTAGCGGGACTCTCCTCGAGCAGTACTTC. Protein product: CSARSGTSGTLLEQYF.

In this sample, this clonotype turned up a few times. The genes are TRBV6-5 and TRBJ1-5; no clear D. V was shortened by 1 base and J by 7 bases, with 8 bases between the two germline ends. Germline V gene data show CDR1 as MNHEY and CDR2 as SVGAGI. The CDR3 has 13 residues. The CDR3 nucleotides read TGTGCCAGCAGTTACTATCGTCTACAGCCCCAGCATTTT. This sequence encodes CASSYYRLQPQHF.

There are a few counts of this clonotype. The chain links TRBV28 to TRBJ2-5; D remains unclear. There are 11 residues in the CDR3. V was cut by 5 bases and J by 6 bases, with 7 bases left in between. Germline CDR1 MDHEN, CDR2 SYDVKM. CDR3 sequence: CASSRRQTQYF. In DNA, the CDR3 is TGTGCCAGCAGTCGCCGCCAGACCCAGTACTTC.

This clonotype appeared a few times. The chain recombines TRBV2 with TRBJ1-2; D is perhaps TRBD1 (5 bases). This CDR3 spans 13 amino acids. Trimming pared 7 bases from V and 8 bases from J, leaving 17 bases between. Germline V gene sequence: CDR1 SNHLY, CDR2 FYNNEI. The CDR3 reads CASTGSGFGGYTF. The CDR3 region has the DNA TGTGCCAGCACAGGGTCAGGGTTTGGAGGCTACACCTTC.

The chain is built from TRBV19 and TRBJ2-7; 9 bases map to TRBD2. From germline, CDR1 is LNHDA and CDR2 SQIVND (reference sequence). This CDR3 is built from 14 residues. V trimming: 6 bases; J trimming: 6 bases; junction bases outside the gene matches: 9. The CDR3 spells CASSPLAGALEQYF. The CDR3 bases are TGTGCCAGTAGCCCACTAGCGGGCGCGCTCGAGCAGTACTTC.

The chain links TRBV19 to TRBJ1-2; 10 bases agree with TRBD1. The germline V gene has CDR1 LNHDA and CDR2 SQIVND (reference sequence). The J segment lost 7 bases and the V segment lost 7 bases, leaving 9 bases of the junction unmatched. The CDR3 has 14 residues. The CDR3 region has the DNA TGTGCCAGTAACCGAAGACAGGGGGCCTCTGGCTACACCTTC. Amino acid sequence: CASNRRQGASGYTF.

The V and J genes are TRBV6-1 and TRBJ1-5, with a tentative D call TRBD1 (6 bases). This CDR3 is built from 14 residues. V lost 4 bases and J 5 bases, leaving 12 bases between the germline ends. Per the germline V gene, CDR1 is MNHNS and CDR2 is SASEGT. CDR3 in amino acids: CASSVQGQHQPQHF. The CDR3 DNA sequence: TGTGCCAGCAGTGTCCAGGGACAACATCAGCCCCAGCATTTT.

This clonotype was recorded at least ten times. The chain recombines TRBV7-8 with TRBJ1-1, with D hard to call. The CDR3 totals 15 residues. The germline CDR1 and CDR2 sequences are SGHVS and FQNEAQ. V was trimmed by 1 base and J by 1 base, leaving 10 bases between them. CDR3 nucleotide sequence: TGTGCCAGCAGCTTAGAGGGAGGAAGGAACACTGAAGCTTTCTTT. Amino acid sequence: CASSLEGGRNTEAFF. The full variable domain, completed using reference TRBV7-8 and TRBJ1-1, is GAGVSQSPRYKVAKRGQDVALRCDPISGHVSLFWYQQALGQGPEFLTYFQNEAQLDKSGLPSDRFFAERPEGSVSTLKIQRTQQEDSAVYLCASSLEGGRNTEAFFGQGTRLTVV.

This clonotype was seen repeatedly, ten times or more. The genes are TRBV28 and TRBJ1-4; the match to TRBD1 covers 10 bases. The CDR3 sequence is 15 residues long. Trimming removed 2 bases from V and 8 bases from J; junction bases left unmatched: 5. Germline-derived CDR1 and CDR2 are MDHEN and SYDVKM. For the CDR3, the DNA is TGTGCCAGCAGTTTAGACAGGGGGCGTAAAGAAAAACTGTTTTTT. Its protein product is CASSLDRGRKEKLFF.

This chain uses TRBV6-2 or TRBV6-3 with TRBJ1-4; D not resolved. V gave up 8 bases and J gave up 0 bases, with 10 bases separating them. The CDR3 length is 14 residues. Germline-derived CDR1 and CDR2 are MNHEY and SVGEGT. The CDR3, as DNA: TGTGCCAGCGGCTACACCGCAACTAATGAAAAACTGTTTTTT. Residues: CASGYTATNEKLFF.

This clonotype was observed a single time. The genes are TRBV4-1 and TRBJ2-7, with TRBD1 identical over 9 bases. The CDR3 is made up of 18 amino acids. The germline CDR1 and CDR2 sequences are MGHRA and YSYEKL. V shed 1 base and J 1 base; nucleotides not matched to a gene: 11. CDR3 DNA sequence: TGCGCCAGCAGCCAAGGAGAGAGTTTCGGGACAGGGTCCTACGAGCAGTACTTC. This translates into CASSQGESFGTGSYEQYF.